The 11 T cell receptor beta chains given below trace back to one sample, sequenced in a study of radiotherapy plus CTLA-4 blockade in lung cancer. This table comes from immunoSEQ multiplex PCR, and its TCRdb copy is limited to in-frame clones, with some not included. The sample yields over 100,000 clones, roughly four fifths seen once. The source was peripheral blood, collected from a patient treated with radiotherapy plus ipilimumab. The receptors were sampled from a human donor with non-small cell lung cancer that progressed on radiotherapy plus ipilimumab. Some clones in this sample may be carry-over from other donors' samples.

J is TRBJ2-3 and V is TRBV30; D is ambiguous. Germline values: CDR1 GTSNPN, CDR2 SVGIG (reference sequence). The CDR3 spans 12 residues. V gave up 3 bases and J gave up 0 bases, with 4 bases separating them. The CDR3 here is CAWSQSTDTQYF. In DNA, the CDR3 is TGTGCCTGGAGCCAGAGCACAGATACGCAGTATTTT.

This clone has only a few counts. The chain couples TRBV27 to TRBJ2-7, with 9 bases fitting TRBD1. This CDR3 has 16 residues. Germline CDR1 MNHEY, CDR2 SMNVEV (reference sequence). Germline trimming cut 4 bases from V and 7 bases from J; bases unmatched to any gene: 14. CDR3 loop: CASSSGRKTGGAEQYF. In nucleotides, the CDR3 is TGTGCCAGCAGTTCCGGAAGAAAAACAGGGGGCGCGGAGCAGTACTTC.

This clone has a single count. CDR3 DNA sequence: TGTGCCAGCAGTCGCCGACAGGGTGGCTACACCTTC. It specifies CASSRRQGGYTF. This chain connects TRBV6-5 to TRBJ1-2, with 7 positions matching TRBD1. Germline V lookup: CDR1 MNHEY, CDR2 SVGAGI. The CDR3 covers 12 residues. V trimming: 5 bases; J trimming: 7 bases; junction bases outside the gene matches: 4.

The chain recombines TRBV15 with TRBJ2-7, with D possibly being TRBD1 or TRBD2 (6 bases each). The germline V gene encodes CDR1 LNHNV and CDR2 YYDKDF (reference sequence). This CDR3 contains 14 residues. V lost 5 bases to trimming and J lost 5 bases, with 16 bases between them. CDR3 DNA: TGTGCCACCAGCTCGCCCTCGAGGGGGGACGAGCAGTACTTC. It translates to CATSSPSRGDEQYF. Filled out from reference TRBV15 and TRBJ2-7, the complete variable domain reads DAMVIQNPRYQVTQFGKPVTLSCSQTLNHNVMYWYQQKSSQAPKLLFHYYDKDFNNEADTPDNFQSRRPNTSFCFLDIRSPGLGDTAMYLCATSSPSRGDEQYFGPGTRLTVT.

The chain joins TRBV28 to TRBJ1-2, with D hard to call. This CDR3 spans 14 amino acids. The V and J ends lost 7 bases and 3 bases respectively, with 15 bases between them. Germline V gene data show CDR1 as MDHEN and CDR2 as SYDVKM. The chain's CDR3 is CASTLGTGYYGYTF. The CDR3 DNA reads TGTGCCAGCACCCTCGGAACGGGCTACTATGGCTACACCTTC.

This chain connects TRBV6-5 to TRBJ1-1; D uncertain. V was trimmed by 5 bases and J by 5 bases, leaving 15 bases between them. The length of the CDR3 is 14 residues. Per the germline V gene, CDR1 is MNHEY and CDR2 is SVGAGI. The CDR3 DNA reads TGTGCCAGCAGTCCTACCGCATGGCAGACTGAAGCTTTCTTT. Its protein is CASSPTAWQTEAFF.

The chain links TRBV9 to TRBJ2-3; D is unresolved. V was trimmed by 0 bases and J by 0 bases, leaving 8 bases between them. This CDR3 comprises 15 residues. Germline CDR1 SGDLS, CDR2 YYNGEE. CDR3 amino acids: CASSVAALSTDTQYF. CDR3 DNA: TGTGCCAGCAGCGTAGCAGCTCTGAGCACAGATACGCAGTATTTT.

The chain couples TRBV30 to TRBJ1-4, with TRBD1 identical over 8 bases. V dropped 5 bases and J dropped 7; count of bases not matched to a gene: 0. The germline V gene encodes CDR1 GTSNPN and CDR2 SVGIG (reference sequence). The CDR3 has 11 residues. In nucleotides, the CDR3 is TGTGCCTGGGGACAGGGTGAAAAACTGTTTTTT. It codes for CAWGQGEKLFF.

The J gene is TRBJ2-3, the V gene TRBV2; 11 nucleotides line up with TRBD2. Germline trimming cut 5 bases from V and 6 bases from J; bases unmatched to any gene: 4. There are 14 residues in the CDR3. Per germline, CDR1 SNHLY and CDR2 FYNNEI. The CDR3 protein is CASSFSGGADTQYF. The CDR3 DNA sequence: TGTGCCAGCAGTTTTAGCGGGGGGGCGGATACGCAGTATTTT.

This rearrangement joins TRBV19 to TRBJ1-6; 7 bases match TRBD1. The CDR3 is made up of 19 amino acids. V lost 1 base and J lost 0; bases outside the gene matches: 9. Germline assignment: CDR1 LNHDA and CDR2 SQIVND (reference sequence). CDR3 nucleotides: TGTGCCAGTAGTATAGGGGACAGACCGAAAAGCTCCTATAATTCACCCCTCCACTTT. Its translation is CASSIGDRPKSSYNSPLHF.

This chain uses TRBV29-1 with TRBJ1-2; 8 bases agree with TRBD1. The CDR3 spans 12 residues. The V segment lost 2 bases and the J segment 6 bases; nucleotides outside the gene matches: 2. Germline V gene sequence: CDR1 SQVTM, CDR2 ANQGSEA. CDR3 sequence: CSVERTGNGYTF. In DNA, the CDR3 is TGCAGCGTTGAAAGGACAGGGAATGGCTACACCTTC.